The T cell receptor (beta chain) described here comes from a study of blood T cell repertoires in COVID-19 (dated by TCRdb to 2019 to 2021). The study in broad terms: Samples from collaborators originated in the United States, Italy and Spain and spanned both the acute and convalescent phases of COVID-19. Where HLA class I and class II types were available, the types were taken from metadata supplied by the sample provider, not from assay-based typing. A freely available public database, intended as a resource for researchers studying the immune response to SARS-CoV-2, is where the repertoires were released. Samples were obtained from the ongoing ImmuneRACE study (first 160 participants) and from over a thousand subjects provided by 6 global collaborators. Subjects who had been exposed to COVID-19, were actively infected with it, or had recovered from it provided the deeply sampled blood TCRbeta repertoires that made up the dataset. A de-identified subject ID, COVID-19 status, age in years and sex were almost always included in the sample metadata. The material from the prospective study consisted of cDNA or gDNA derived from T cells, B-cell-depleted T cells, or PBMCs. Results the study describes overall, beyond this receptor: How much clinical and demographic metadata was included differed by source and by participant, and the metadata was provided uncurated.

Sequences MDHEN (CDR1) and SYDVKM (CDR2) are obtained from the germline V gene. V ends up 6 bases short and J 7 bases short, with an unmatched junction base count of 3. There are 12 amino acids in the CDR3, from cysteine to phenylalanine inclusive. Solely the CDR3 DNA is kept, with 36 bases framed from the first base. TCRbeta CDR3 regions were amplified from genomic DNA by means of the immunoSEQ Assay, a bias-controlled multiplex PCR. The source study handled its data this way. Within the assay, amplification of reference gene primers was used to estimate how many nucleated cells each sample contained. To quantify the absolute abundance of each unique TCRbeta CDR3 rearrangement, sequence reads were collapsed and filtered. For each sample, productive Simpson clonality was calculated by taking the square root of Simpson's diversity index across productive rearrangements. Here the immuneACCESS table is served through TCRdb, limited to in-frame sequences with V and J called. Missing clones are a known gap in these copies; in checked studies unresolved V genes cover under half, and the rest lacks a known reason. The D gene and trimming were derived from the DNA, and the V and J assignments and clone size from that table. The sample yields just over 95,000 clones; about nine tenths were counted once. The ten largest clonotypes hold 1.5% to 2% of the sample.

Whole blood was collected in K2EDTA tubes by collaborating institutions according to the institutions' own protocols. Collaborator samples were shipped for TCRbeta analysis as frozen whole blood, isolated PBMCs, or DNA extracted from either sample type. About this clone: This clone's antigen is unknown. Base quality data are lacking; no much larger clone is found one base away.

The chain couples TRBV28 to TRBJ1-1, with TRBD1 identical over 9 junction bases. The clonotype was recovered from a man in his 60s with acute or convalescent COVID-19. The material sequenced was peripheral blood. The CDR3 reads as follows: CASRGDRDEAFF. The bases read TGTGCCAGCAGAGGGGACAGGGATGAAGCTTTCTTT.